This TCR beta chain was observed in a study of cytomegalovirus exposure and HLA in healthy donors. In germline, CDR1 is MDHEN, CDR2 SYDVKM. This CDR3 contains 15 residues. V lost 2 bases and J 3 bases, leaving 13 bases between the germline ends. Assay: immunoSEQ multiplex PCR; the TCRdb copy retains only in-frame clones and omits some. The table records under 70,000 clones, roughly 90% of them present only once. The sequenced sample consisted of PBMCs. The chain has TRBV28 and TRBJ1-1; no reliable D call. This receptor was taken from a woman between 18 and 29 years old in good health and CMV-seronegative. In nucleotides, the CDR3 is TGTGCCAGCAGTTTAGGCGACGGGAGGGACACTGAAGCTTTCTTT. Protein product: CASSLGDGRDTEAFF.